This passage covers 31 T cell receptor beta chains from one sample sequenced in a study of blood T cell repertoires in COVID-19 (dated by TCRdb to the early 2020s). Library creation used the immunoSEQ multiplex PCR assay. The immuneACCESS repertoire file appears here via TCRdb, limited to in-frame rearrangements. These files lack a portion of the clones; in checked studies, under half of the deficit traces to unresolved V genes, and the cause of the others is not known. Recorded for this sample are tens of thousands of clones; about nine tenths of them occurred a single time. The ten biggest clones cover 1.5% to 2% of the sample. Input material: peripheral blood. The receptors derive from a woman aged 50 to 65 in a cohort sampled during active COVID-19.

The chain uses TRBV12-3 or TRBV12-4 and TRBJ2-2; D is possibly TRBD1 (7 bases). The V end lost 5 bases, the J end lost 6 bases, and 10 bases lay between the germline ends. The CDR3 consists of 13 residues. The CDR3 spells CASSPGGPGELFF. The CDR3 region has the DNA TGTGCCAGCAGTCCAGGGGGGCCCGGGGAGCTGTTTTTT.

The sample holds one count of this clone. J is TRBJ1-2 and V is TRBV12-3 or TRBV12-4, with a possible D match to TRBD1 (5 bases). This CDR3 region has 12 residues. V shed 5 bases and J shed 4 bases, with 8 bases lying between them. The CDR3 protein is CASSNRFYGYTF. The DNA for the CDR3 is TGTGCCAGCAGTAACAGGTTCTATGGCTACACCTTC.

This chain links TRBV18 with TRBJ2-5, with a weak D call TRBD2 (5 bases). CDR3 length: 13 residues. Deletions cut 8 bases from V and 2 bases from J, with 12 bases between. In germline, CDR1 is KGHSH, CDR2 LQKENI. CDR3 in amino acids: CASQRTAQETQYF. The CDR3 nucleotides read TGTGCCAGCCAAAGGACTGCACAAGAGACCCAGTACTTC.

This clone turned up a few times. In DNA, the CDR3 is TGTGCCAGCAGCGTAGGATCGGCAGGGGTGGCCTCACCCCTCCACTTT. This translates into CASSVGSAGVASPLHF. The V call is TRBV9, the J call TRBJ1-6, with D perhaps TRBD1 (6 bases). The CDR3 contains 16 residues. V lost 0 bases and J lost 10, with 17 bases in between. In germline, CDR1 is SGDLS, CDR2 YYNGEE.

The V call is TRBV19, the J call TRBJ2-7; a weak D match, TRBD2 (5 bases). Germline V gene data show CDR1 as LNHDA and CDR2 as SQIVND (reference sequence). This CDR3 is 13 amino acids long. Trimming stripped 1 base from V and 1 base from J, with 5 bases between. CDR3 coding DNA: TGTGCCAGTAGTATAGGCGGGTCCTACGAGCAGTACTTC. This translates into CASSIGGSYEQYF.

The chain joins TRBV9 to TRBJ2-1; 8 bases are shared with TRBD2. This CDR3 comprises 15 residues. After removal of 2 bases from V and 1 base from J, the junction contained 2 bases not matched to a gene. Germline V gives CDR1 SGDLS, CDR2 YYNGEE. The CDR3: CASSVGGASYNEQFF. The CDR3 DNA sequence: TGTGCCAGCAGCGTCGGGGGGGCGTCCTACAATGAGCAGTTCTTC.

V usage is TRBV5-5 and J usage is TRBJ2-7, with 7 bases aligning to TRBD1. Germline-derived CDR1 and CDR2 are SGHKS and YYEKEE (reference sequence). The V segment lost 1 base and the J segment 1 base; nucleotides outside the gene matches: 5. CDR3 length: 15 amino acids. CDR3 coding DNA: TGTGCCAGCAGCTTGTGGGGACAGCTGTCCTACGAGCAGTACTTC. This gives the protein CASSLWGQLSYEQYF.

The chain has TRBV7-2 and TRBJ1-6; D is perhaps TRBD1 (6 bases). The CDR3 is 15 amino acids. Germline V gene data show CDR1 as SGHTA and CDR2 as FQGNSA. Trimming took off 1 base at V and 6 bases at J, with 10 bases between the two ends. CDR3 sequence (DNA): TGTGCCAGCAGCTTAGTACCAGGGGCTAATTCACCCCTCCACTTT. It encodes CASSLVPGANSPLHF.

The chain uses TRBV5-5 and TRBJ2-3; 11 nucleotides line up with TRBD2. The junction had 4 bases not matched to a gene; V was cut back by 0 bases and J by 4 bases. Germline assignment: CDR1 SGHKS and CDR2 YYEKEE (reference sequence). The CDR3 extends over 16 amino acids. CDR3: CASSLGSSGGSDTQYF. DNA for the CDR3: TGTGCCAGCAGCTTGGGGTCTAGCGGGGGGTCAGATACGCAGTATTTT. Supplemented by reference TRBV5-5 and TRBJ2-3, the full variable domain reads DAGVTQSPTHLIKTRGQQVTLRCSPISGHKSVSWYQQVLGQGPQFIFQYYEKEERGRGNFPDRFSARQFPNYSSELNVNALLLGDSALYLCASSLGSSGGSDTQYFGPGTRLTVL.

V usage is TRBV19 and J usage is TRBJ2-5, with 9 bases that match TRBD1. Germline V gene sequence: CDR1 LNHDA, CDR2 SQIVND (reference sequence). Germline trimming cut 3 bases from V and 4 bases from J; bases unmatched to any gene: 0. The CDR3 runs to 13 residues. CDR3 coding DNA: TGTGCCAGTAGTATGGACAGGGGAGAGACCCAGTACTTC. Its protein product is CASSMDRGETQYF. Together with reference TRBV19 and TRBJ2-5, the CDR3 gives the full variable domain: DGGITQSPKYLFRKEGQNVTLSCEQNLNHDAMYWYRQDPGQGLRLIYYSQIVNDFQKGDIAEGYSVSREKKESFPLTVTSAQKNPTAFYLCASSMDRGETQYFGPGTRLLVL.

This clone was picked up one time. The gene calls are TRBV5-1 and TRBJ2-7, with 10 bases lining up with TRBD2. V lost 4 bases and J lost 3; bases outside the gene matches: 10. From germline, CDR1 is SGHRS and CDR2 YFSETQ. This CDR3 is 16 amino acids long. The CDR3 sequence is CASSPLTLAGVYEQYF. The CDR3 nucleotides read TGCGCCAGCAGCCCCCTGACCCTAGCGGGAGTCTACGAGCAGTACTTC.

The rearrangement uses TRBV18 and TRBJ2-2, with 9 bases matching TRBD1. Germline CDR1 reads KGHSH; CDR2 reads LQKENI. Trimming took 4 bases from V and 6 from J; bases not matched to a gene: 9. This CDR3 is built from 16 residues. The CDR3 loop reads CASSLFGTGRSGELFF. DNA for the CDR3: TGTGCCAGCTCACTATTCGGGACAGGGAGATCCGGGGAGCTGTTTTTT.

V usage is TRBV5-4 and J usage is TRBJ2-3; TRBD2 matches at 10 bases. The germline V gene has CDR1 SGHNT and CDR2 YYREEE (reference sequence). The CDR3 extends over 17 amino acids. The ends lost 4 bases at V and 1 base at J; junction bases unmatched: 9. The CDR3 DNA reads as TGTGCCAGCAGCACCAAGACTAGCGGGCATCGCACAGATACGCAGTATTTT. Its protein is CASSTKTSGHRTDTQYF.

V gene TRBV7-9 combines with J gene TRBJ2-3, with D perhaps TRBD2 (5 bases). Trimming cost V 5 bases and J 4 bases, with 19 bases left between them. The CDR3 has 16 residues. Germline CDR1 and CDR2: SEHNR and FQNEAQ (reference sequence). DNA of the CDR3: TGTGCCAGCAGCACCACCGTACGCGGGTTTGCAGATACGCAGTATTTT. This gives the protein CASSTTVRGFADTQYF. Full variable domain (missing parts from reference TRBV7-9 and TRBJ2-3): DTGVSQNPRHKITKRGQNVTFRCDPISEHNRLYWYRQTLGQGPEFLTYFQNEAQLEKSRLLSDRFSAERPKGSFSTLEIQRTEQGDSAMYLCASSTTVRGFADTQYFGPGTRLTVL.

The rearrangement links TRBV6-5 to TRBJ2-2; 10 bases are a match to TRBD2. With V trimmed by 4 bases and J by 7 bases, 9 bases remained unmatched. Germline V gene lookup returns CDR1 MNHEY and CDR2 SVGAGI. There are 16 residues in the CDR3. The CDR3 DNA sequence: TGTGCCAGCAGTTCTACTAGCGGGGCCGATTTCGGGGAGCTGTTTTTT. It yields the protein CASSSTSGADFGELFF.

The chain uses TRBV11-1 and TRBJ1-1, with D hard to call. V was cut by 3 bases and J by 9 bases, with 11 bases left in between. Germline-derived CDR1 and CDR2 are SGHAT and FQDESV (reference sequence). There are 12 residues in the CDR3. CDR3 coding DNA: TGTGCCAGCAGCTTTATCGGGGAAAAAGCTTTCTTT. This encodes CASSFIGEKAFF.

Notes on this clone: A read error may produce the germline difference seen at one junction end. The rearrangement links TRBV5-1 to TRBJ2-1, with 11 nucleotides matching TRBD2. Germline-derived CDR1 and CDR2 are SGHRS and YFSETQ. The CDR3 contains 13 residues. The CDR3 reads CASSLATSGEKLF. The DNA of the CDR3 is TGCGCCAGCAGCCTTGCGACTAGCGGGGAAAAACTCTTC.

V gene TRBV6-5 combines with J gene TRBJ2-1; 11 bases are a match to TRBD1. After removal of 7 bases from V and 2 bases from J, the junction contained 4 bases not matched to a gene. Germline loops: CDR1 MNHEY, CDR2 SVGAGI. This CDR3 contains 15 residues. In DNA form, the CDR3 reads TGTGCCAGCATGGGGACAGGGGGACCCTACAATGAGCAGTTCTTC. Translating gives CASMGTGGPYNEQFF.

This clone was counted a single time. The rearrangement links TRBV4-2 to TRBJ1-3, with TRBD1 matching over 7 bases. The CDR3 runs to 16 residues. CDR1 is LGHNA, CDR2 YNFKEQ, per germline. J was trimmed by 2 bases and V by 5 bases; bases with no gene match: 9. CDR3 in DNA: TGTGCCAGCAGCTTCAACCCGGGACAGACTGGAAACACCATATATTTT. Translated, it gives CASSFNPGQTGNTIYF.

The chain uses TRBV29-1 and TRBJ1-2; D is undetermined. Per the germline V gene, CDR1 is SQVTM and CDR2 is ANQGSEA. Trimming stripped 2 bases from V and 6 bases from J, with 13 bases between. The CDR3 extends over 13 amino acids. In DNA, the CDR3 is TGCAGCGTTGAACTGGCGGAAACTCATGGCTACACCTTC. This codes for CSVELAETHGYTF.

CDR3 DNA: TGTGCCAGCAGTTTTCTGAGGGGGCCCGGGGGCTACACCTTC. Its translation: CASSFLRGPGGYTF. The rearrangement links TRBV27 to TRBJ1-2; 7 nucleotides line up with TRBD1. Germline assignment: CDR1 MNHEY and CDR2 SMNVEV (reference sequence). J lost 8 bases, V lost 3 bases, and 9 bases had no gene match. CDR3 size: 14 residues.

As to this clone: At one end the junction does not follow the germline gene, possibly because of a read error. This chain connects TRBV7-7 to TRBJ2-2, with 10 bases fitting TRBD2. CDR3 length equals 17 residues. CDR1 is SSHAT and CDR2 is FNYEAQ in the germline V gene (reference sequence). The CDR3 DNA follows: TGTGCTAGCAGCCCCGGGACTAGCGCTACGAACACCGGGGAGCTGTTTTTT. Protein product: CASSPGTSATNTGELFF. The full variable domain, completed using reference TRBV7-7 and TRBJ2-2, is GAGVSQSPRYKVTKRGQDVTLRCDPISSHATLYWYQQALGQGPEFLTYFNYEAQPDKSGLPSDRFSAERPEGSISTLTIQRTEQRDSAMYRCASSPGTSATNTGELFFGEGSRLTVL.

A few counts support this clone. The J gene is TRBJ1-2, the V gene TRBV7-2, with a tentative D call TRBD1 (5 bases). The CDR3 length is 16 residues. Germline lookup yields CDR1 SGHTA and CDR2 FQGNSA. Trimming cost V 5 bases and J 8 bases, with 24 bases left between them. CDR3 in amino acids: CASSIIGALQGFGYTF. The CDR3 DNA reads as TGTGCCAGCAGCATCATTGGAGCCCTGCAGGGTTTCGGCTACACCTTC.

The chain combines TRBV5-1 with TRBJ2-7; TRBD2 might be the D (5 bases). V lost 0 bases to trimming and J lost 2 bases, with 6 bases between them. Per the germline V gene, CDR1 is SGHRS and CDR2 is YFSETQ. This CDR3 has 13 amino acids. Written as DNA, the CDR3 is TGCGCCAGCAGCTTGGAGGAGGCCTACGAGCAGTACTTC. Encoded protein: CASSLEEAYEQYF. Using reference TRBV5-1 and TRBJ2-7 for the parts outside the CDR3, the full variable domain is KAGVTQTPRYLIKTRGQQVTLSCSPISGHRSVSWYQQTPGQGLQFLFEYFSETQRNKGNFPGRFSGRQFSNSRSEMNVSTLELGDSALYLCASSLEEAYEQYFGPGTRLTVT.

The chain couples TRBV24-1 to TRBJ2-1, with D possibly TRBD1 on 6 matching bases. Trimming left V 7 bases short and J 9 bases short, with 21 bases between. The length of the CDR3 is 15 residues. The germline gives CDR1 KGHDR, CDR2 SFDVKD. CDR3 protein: CATSQGSGGSGEQFF. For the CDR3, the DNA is TGTGCCACCAGCCAGGGGTCGGGCGGTTCGGGTGAGCAGTTCTTC.

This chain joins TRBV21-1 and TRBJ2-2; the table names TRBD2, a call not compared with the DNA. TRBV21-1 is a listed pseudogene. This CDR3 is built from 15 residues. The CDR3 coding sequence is TGTGCCAGCAGCATGGTAATAGCTAGGACCGGGGAGCTGTTTTTT. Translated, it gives CASSMVIARTGELFF.

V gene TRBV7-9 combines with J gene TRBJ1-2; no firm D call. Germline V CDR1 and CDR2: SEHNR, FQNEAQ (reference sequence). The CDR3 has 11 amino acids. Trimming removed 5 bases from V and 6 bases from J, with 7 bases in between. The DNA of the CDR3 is TGTGCCAGCAGCCCCCGAGATGGCTACACCTTC. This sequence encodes CASSPRDGYTF.

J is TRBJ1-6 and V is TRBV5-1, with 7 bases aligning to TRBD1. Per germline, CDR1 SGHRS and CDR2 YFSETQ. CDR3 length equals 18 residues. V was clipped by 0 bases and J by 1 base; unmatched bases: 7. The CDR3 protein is CASSLDRGIGSYNSPLHF. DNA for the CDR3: TGCGCCAGCAGCTTGGACAGGGGAATTGGATCCTATAATTCACCCCTCCACTTT.

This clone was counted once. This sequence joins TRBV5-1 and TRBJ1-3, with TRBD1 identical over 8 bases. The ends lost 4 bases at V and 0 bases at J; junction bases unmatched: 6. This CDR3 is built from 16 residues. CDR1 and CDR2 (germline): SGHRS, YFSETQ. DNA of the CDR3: TGCGCCAGCAGCCGAGGACAGGGAGGCTCTGGAAACACCATATATTTT. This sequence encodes CASSRGQGGSGNTIYF.

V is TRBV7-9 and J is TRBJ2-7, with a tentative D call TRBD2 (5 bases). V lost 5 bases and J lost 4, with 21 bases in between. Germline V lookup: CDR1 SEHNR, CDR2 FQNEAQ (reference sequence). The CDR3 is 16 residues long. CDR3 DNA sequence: TGTGCCAGCAGCGGAGGTGGTGGGGTTCTAGGTTACGAGCAGTACTTC. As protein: CASSGGGGVLGYEQYF.

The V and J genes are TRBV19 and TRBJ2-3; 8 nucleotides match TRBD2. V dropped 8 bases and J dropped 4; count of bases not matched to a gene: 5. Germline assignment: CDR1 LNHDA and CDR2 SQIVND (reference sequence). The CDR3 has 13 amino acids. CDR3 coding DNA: TGTGCCAGTCGGGAGGGCAGCGCAGATACGCAGTATTTT. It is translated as CASREGSADTQYF.